This T cell receptor beta chain was captured by sequencing in a study of spatial heterogeneity in lung cancer. Findings and limits, study-wide: Blood carried ubiquitous expanded tumor TCRs more at resection than follow-up.

Germline values: CDR1 SGHDN, CDR2 FVKESK. The V and J ends lost 0 bases and 15 bases respectively, with 18 bases between them. The CDR3 loop spans 14 amino acids. Points on this clonotype: Its specificity is unknown.

MiXCR, applied by TCRdb to the 5' RACE reads, yields one record per CDR3 protein. This sample has approximately 92,000 distinct CDR3 sequences; around 12% occur once, and the top ten carry over 40%. Documented time point: sample taken at primary tumor resection. Samples were obtained from about 72 donors, all untreated early-stage non-small cell lung cancer patients. Extraction of whole RNA from tumor, nontumor lung or frozen PBMC preceded unsorted sequencing. This sample comprised PBMCs, obtained at surgery. This clonotype was sampled from a male donor with early-stage non-small cell lung cancer. The chain links TRBV14 to TRBJ2-1; the D is unclear. CDR3 loop: CASSQDLSVGPWFF. The CDR3 DNA sequence: TGTGCCAGCAGCCAAGATCTCTCGGTAGGGCCCTGGTTCTTC.